This T cell receptor (beta chain) was captured in a study of blood T cells in healthy people across ages. Study outcomes and limitations: Long-lived donors carried more naive CD4+ cells and greater diversity than aged donors.

Every donor contributed about 10 milliliters of peripheral blood by blood draw. PBMCs numbering at least 6 million were isolated per sample. A second PCR, run for about 7 to 11 cycles, used a sample-barcoded 5' primer plus a J-beta primer mix. A single record per CDR3 protein comes from TCRdb applying MiXCR to the 5' RACE reads. The table lists approximately 690,000 distinct CDR3 sequences, approximately 40% of them singletons, with 25% to 35% in the top ten. For this clonotype: Its antigen is currently unknown. This may come from a read error, since a much larger clone is one base off.

Material: blood. The sequence derives from an elderly man in good health.

This CDR3 is CATVAGGSYNEQFF. CDR3 DNA: TGTGCCACCGTAGCGGGAGGCTCCTACAATGAGCAGTTCTTC. The chain carries TRBV6-1 and TRBJ2-1; 10 nucleotides match TRBD2. The CDR3 contains 14 residues. V shed 10 bases, J shed 0 bases, and the junction held 3 bases outside the gene matches. Germline values: CDR1 MNHNS, CDR2 SASEGT.